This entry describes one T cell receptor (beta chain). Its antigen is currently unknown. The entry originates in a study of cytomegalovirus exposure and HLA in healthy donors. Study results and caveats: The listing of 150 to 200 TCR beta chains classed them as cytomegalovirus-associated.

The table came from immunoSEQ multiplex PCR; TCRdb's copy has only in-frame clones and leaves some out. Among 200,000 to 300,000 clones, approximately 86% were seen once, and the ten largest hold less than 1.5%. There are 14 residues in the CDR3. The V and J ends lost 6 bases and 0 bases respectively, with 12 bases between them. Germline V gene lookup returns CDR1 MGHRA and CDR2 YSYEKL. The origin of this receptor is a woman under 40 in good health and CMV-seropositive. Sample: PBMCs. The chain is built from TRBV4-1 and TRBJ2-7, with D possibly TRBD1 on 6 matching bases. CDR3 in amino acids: CASRLTGNSYEQYF. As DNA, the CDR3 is TGCGCCAGCAGACTCACAGGGAACTCCTACGAGCAGTACTTC.